This is a list of T cell receptor beta chains from one sample in a study of neoadjuvant anti-PD-1 for oral cavity cancer. Only in-frame clones appear in the TCRdb table, and some are missing; sequencing was by immunoSEQ multiplex PCR. The data show tens of thousands of clones, with around 83% seen just once and approximately 3% held by the top ten. The sample consisted of PBMCs, taken before nivolumab (anti-PD-1) treatment. The receptors shown here come from a person aged 40 to 85 with oral cavity squamous cell carcinoma. Each CDR3 is given with its conserved first and last residue. Each record gives: J gene, D gene, clone size, V gene, CDR3 DNA, CDR3 protein. A D gene is named only where the DNA matches it firmly. Clone size appears in some rows only: once, few, many, or a class for an expanded clone.

>TRBJ2-7|.|.|TRBV30
TGTGCCTGGACCCGGGGGAGTGGGTCCTACGAGCAGTACTTC
CAWTRGSGSYEQYF
>TRBJ2-1|TRBD1|.|TRBV13
TGTGCCAGCAGCGGAGATCCCTCGGGACAGGGGCTCAATGAGCAGTTCTTC
CASSGDPSGQGLNEQFF
>TRBJ1-2|.|.|TRBV30
TGTGCCTGGAGTGTAACAGGTCCCTATGGCTACACCTTC
CAWSVTGPYGYTF
>TRBJ1-5|.|few|TRBV5-1
TGCGCCAGCAGCTTGGGGAGCAATAGCAATCAGCCCCAGCATTTT
CASSLGSNSNQPQHF
>TRBJ1-2|.|.|TRBV19
TGTGCCGGTAGTATAGATAAGGGCAGGAGCTATGGCTACACCTTC
CAGSIDKGRSYGYTF
>TRBJ1-1|.|.|TRBV7-8
TGTGCCAGCAGCTCTCTTGGCAGCCGAAGGGGGGGGAACACTGAAGCTTTCTTT
CASSSLGSRRGGNTEAFF
>TRBJ2-6|.|.|TRBV5-1
TGCGCCAGCAGCTTGGTAGGGTCATCTGGGGCCAACGTCCTGACTTTC
CASSLVGSSGANVLTF
>TRBJ1-1|.|.|TRBV4-1
TGCGCCAGCAGCCACCCCCCGGGACGCCTAGGGGAAGCTTTCTTT
CASSHPPGRLGEAFF
>TRBJ1-1|.|.|TRBV6-5
TGTGCCAGCAGTTACTGGTCATATACGGGCGTCACTGAAGCTTTCTTT
CASSYWSYTGVTEAFF
>TRBJ1-3|.|.|TRBV2
TGTGCCAGCAGCCGACTTGGACAGATCTCTGGAAACACCATATATTTT
CASSRLGQISGNTIYF
>TRBJ2-7|.|.|TRBV12-2
TGTGCAAGTCGCTCCCGGCTATGGACAGTTGATCAGTACTTC
CASRSRLWTVDQYF
>TRBJ2-1|.|.|TRBV15
TGTGCCACCAGCAGAGTTTCAGCTGGCCACAATGAGCAGTTCTTC
CATSRVSAGHNEQFF
>TRBJ1-6|.|.|TRBV9
TGTGCCAGCAGTCAGACAGTGAATTCACCCCTCCACTTT
CASSQTVNSPLHF
>TRBJ2-3|.|.|TRBV5-1
TGCGCCAGCAGCTTCCCCGGGGAAGATACGCAGTATTTT
CASSFPGEDTQYF
>TRBJ1-2|TRBD1|.|TRBV4-1
TGCGCCAGCAGCGTACCGGGACAGGGTTATGATGGCTACACCTTC
CASSVPGQGYDGYTF
>TRBJ1-5|.|.|TRBV6-1
TGTGCCAGCAGACCTCGGGGACAACAAGGCGAGCCCCAGCATTTT
CASRPRGQQGEPQHF
>TRBJ1-3|.|.|TRBV11-2
TGTGCCAGCAGCTTAGGTTTCGCGTCCCGGACTGGAAACACCATATATTTT
CASSLGFASRTGNTIYF
>TRBJ2-7|.|.|TRBV4-1
TGCGCCAGCAGCCAAGGTTGGAGGGGGTACGAGCAGTACTTC
CASSQGWRGYEQYF
>TRBJ2-7|TRBD1|.|TRBV5-4
TGTGCCAGCAGGAGACAGGGGATGCCCTACGAGCAGTACTTC
CASRRQGMPYEQYF
>TRBJ2-7|TRBD1|.|TRBV4-1
TGCGCCAGCAGCCAAGTCGGCAGGGGGCTAACCGAGCAGTACTTC
CASSQVGRGLTEQYF
>TRBJ2-3|.|.|TRBV27
TGTGCCTTTCTTCAGACAACTAGCACAGATACGCAGTATTTT
CAFLQTTSTDTQYF
>TRBJ1-3|.|few|TRBV30
TGTGCCTGGAGATTGGCCCTGAGGATTGGCGAGACCTCTGGAAACACCATATATTTT
CAWRLALRIGETSGNTIYF
>TRBJ2-5|.|.|TRBV11-2
TGTGCCAGCGGCGCCGATAAAGAGACCCAGTACTTC
CASGADKETQYF
>TRBJ1-2|.|.|TRBV29-1
TGCAGCGCCGCTGGAAAAAACTATGGCTACACCTTC
CSAAGKNYGYTF
>TRBJ1-1|TRBD1|.|TRBV6-5
TGTGCCAGCAGGGTGACAGGGGGACTTTACACTGAAGCTTTCTTT
CASRVTGGLYTEAFF
>TRBJ1-4|.|.|TRBV19
TGTGCCAGTAGCCCGGGACTGGAGAATGAAAAACTGTTTTTT
CASSPGLENEKLFF
>TRBJ2-1|.|.|TRBV5-6
TGTGCCAGCAGCTTGGCGACTAGTGGTGAGCAGTTCTTC
CASSLATSGEQFF
>TRBJ1-4|.|.|TRBV5-4
TGTGCCAGCAGCTTGGGCAACAGAAATGAAAAACTGTTTTTT
CASSLGNRNEKLFF
>TRBJ2-3|.|few|TRBV30
TGTGCCTGGAGTGTGGGGGTATTGCGTTCGGTTACAGATACGCAGTATTTT
CAWSVGVLRSVTDTQYF
>TRBJ1-1|.|.|TRBV29-1
TGCAGCGTTGGAGGGGCCGTGAACACTGAAGCTTTCTTT
CSVGGAVNTEAFF
>TRBJ2-5|TRBD2|once|TRBV7-3
TGTGCCAGCAGCTTACAAGCGGGAACGGGTGAGACCCAGTACTTC
CASSLQAGTGETQYF
>TRBJ1-2|TRBD1|.|TRBV27
TGTGCCAGCAGCCAAGGGACAGGGTACTATGGCTACACCTTC
CASSQGTGYYGYTF
>TRBJ2-7|.|.|TRBV7-2
TGTGCCAGCCTCGACTGGCACAGCTCCTACGAGCAGTACTTC
CASLDWHSSYEQYF
>TRBJ1-2|TRBD1|.|TRBV11-2
TGTGCCAGCAGCTTTGGACAGGGAGGCGGCTACACCTTC
CASSFGQGGGYTF
>TRBJ2-7|TRBD2|.|TRBV6-6
TGTGCCACCTCCGGGACTAGCTACGAGCAGTACTTC
CATSGTSYEQYF
>TRBJ2-2|TRBD2|.|TRBV18
TGTGCCAGCTCACCAAGGGGACTAGCGGGTCCCGCGAACACCGGGGAGCTGTTTTTT
CASSPRGLAGPANTGELFF
>TRBJ1-2|TRBD1|.|TRBV10-3
TGTGCCATCAGTGGAGTGGGACAGGGGATTCGCTACACCTTC
CAISGVGQGIRYTF
>TRBJ2-2|.|.|TRBV7-9
TGTGCCAGCAGCCGGGTGGATGGGGAGCTGTTTTTT
CASSRVDGELFF
>TRBJ2-3|TRBD2|.|TRBV5-1
TGCGCCAGCAATGCGGGGGGTAGGGCAGATACGCAGTATTTT
CASNAGGRADTQYF
>TRBJ1-5|TRBD1|.|TRBV19
TGTGCCAGTGTGGGTATCCAGGGGGCAGGTCAGCCCCAGCATTTT
CASVGIQGAGQPQHF
>TRBJ1-4|.|.|TRBV30
TGTGCCTGGATCCAACCCGGTGGAACTAATGAAAAACTGTTTTTT
CAWIQPGGTNEKLFF
>TRBJ1-5|.|.|TRBV30
TGTGCCTGGGCCCGCACAGATAGCAATCAGCCCCAGCATTTT
CAWARTDSNQPQHF
>TRBJ2-2|.|.|TRBV29-1
TGCAGCGTTCTCGGGGCGAACACCGGGGAGCTGTTTTTT
CSVLGANTGELFF
>TRBJ2-4|.|once|TRBV9
TGTGCCAGCAGCGTAGGTCCGGGAGTTTCCAAAAACATTCAGTACTTC
CASSVGPGVSKNIQYF
>TRBJ2-7|.|few|TRBV25-1
TGTGCCAGTCCCCGACCGGGACTGACCTACGAGCAGTACTTC
CASPRPGLTYEQYF
>TRBJ1-1|.|.|TRBV6-5
TGTGCCAGCAGTTACGGGCAGTACACTGAAGCTTTCTTT
CASSYGQYTEAFF
>TRBJ2-5|TRBD2|.|TRBV7-2
TGTGCCAGCAGCCGACGGGGGGTGACCCAGTACTTC
CASSRRGVTQYF
>TRBJ2-1|.|.|TRBV6-5
TGTGCCAGCAGCCGGGTCTCCTACAATGAGCAGTTCTTC
CASSRVSYNEQFF
>TRBJ1-4|.|.|TRBV6-5
TGTGCCAGCAGACCCGGTTGGGCTAATGAAAAACTGTTTTTT
CASRPGWANEKLFF
>TRBJ1-2|.|.|TRBV6-5
TGTGCCAGCAGTTATTTGGGTACGGGTGGCTACACCTTC
CASSYLGTGGYTF
>TRBJ2-1|.|once|TRBV18
TGTGCCAGCTCGCAGAACAGTGGAGGGGACAATGAGCAGTTCTTC
CASSQNSGGDNEQFF
>TRBJ2-3|TRBD2|.|TRBV5-5
TGTGCCAGCAACCCCGGGACTAATAGTCCAACAGATACGCAGTATTTT
CASNPGTNSPTDTQYF
>TRBJ2-1|.|.|TRBV7-3
TGTGCCAGCAGCTTAGCAGGGAGGTTGGACTTCAATGAGCAGTTCTTC
CASSLAGRLDFNEQFF